This passage covers 29 T cell receptor beta chains from one sample sequenced in a study. TCRdb reprocessed the RT-PCR reads via MiXCR and lists one record per CDR3 protein. The table records about 680,000 distinct CDR3 sequences, approximately 14% of them present only once. The sequenced sample was memory CD4+ T cells from blood. The receptor set was obtained from a female donor in good health, serving as a healthy control.

This clonotype was seen more than once but under ten times. The chain has TRBV5-1 and TRBJ2-5; possible D gene TRBD2, 5 bases. The germline V and J ends were trimmed by 5 bases and 5 bases, with 19 bases remaining between them. There are 15 residues in the CDR3. Germline CDR1 is SGHRS and CDR2 is YFSETQ. The CDR3 nucleotides read TGCGCCAGCAGACCTACCCCGGGATCGGGGGAGACCCAGTACTTC. Translating it yields CASRPTPGSGETQYF.

V gene TRBV20-1 combines with J gene TRBJ2-5, with D tentatively TRBD1 or TRBD2 (6 bases each). Trimming removed 6 bases at V and 2 bases at J, with 19 bases between. The CDR3 covers 15 residues. CDR1 and CDR2 from the germline V gene are DFQATT and SNEGSKA (reference sequence). The CDR3 sequence: CSAGGRGRNQETQYF. In DNA, the CDR3 is TGCAGTGCCGGGGGCCGGGGTAGGAATCAAGAGACCCAGTACTTC.

This clonotype was counted many times. The rearrangement uses TRBV20-1 and TRBJ2-3; D gene ambiguous. CDR1 DFQATT and CDR2 SNEGSKA come from the germline V gene (reference sequence). With 4 bases removed from V and 1 base from J, the gap between germline ends came to 9 bases. The length of the CDR3 is 13 residues. The CDR3 DNA reads TGCAGTGCTATGGAGCCGGGCACAGATACGCAGTATTTT. It specifies CSAMEPGTDTQYF.

This clonotype came up many times. V usage is TRBV4-3 and J usage is TRBJ1-4, with 7 bases fitting TRBD1. This CDR3 comprises 18 residues. With 2 bases clipped from V and 11 bases from J, the junction kept 20 bases outside the gene matches. Germline CDR1 LGHNA, CDR2 YSLEER. CDR3 region: CASSQQYGGGALQRKLFF. The CDR3 DNA reads as TGCGCCAGCAGCCAACAATATGGAGGGGGCGCGTTACAGCGGAAACTGTTTTTT.

V usage is TRBV10-3 and J usage is TRBJ1-3; D may be TRBD1 (5 bases). CDR1 and CDR2 (germline): ENHRY, SYGVKD. V lost 0 bases, J lost 2 bases, and 5 bases lay in between. The CDR3 is 14 amino acids. The DNA of the CDR3 is TGTGCCATCAGTGAGTCGGGACCTGGAAACACCATATATTTT. Its protein product is CAISESGPGNTIYF.

This clonotype was detected only a few times. V and J are TRBV10-3 and TRBJ2-1; 16 bases are a match to TRBD2. This CDR3 is built from 15 residues. Germline-derived CDR1 and CDR2 are ENHRY and SYGVKD. After removal of 3 bases from V and 8 bases from J, the junction contained 1 base not matched to a gene. DNA for the CDR3: TGTGCCATCAGTGACGGGACTAGCGGGGGGGATGAGCAGTTCTTC. It codes for CAISDGTSGGDEQFF.

J is TRBJ2-3 and V is TRBV20-1; 13 bases line up with TRBD2. V trimming: 6 bases; J trimming: 1 base; junction bases outside the gene matches: 4. The germline V gene encodes CDR1 DFQATT and CDR2 SNEGSKA (reference sequence). This CDR3 is built from 15 residues. Written as DNA, the CDR3 is TGCAGTGCCGCAACTAGCGGGAGGGGCACAGATACGCAGTATTTT. Its protein product is CSAATSGRGTDTQYF.

The rearrangement links TRBV25-1 to TRBJ1-2, with a weak D call TRBD1 (6 bases). From germline, CDR1 is MGHDK and CDR2 SYGVNS. Trimming took off 4 bases at V and 8 bases at J, with 14 bases between the two ends. The CDR3 contains 13 residues. Here the CDR3 DNA reads TGTGCCAGCAGTGGGGCAGGGGTTTTCGGCTACACCTTC. Translating gives CASSGAGVFGYTF.

This clonotype was found many times. The chain recombines TRBV7-2 with TRBJ2-7, with unresolved D. Germline V gene lookup returns CDR1 SGHTA and CDR2 FQGNSA. The V end was cut by 5 bases, the J end by 0 bases, with 14 bases between. CDR3 length: 15 residues. CDR3 region: CASSPMGGYSYEQYF. CDR3 in DNA: TGTGCCAGCAGCCCAATGGGCGGCTACTCCTACGAGCAGTACTTC. The whole variable domain, filled in from reference TRBV7-2 and TRBJ2-7, reads GAGVSQSPSNKVTEKGKDVELRCDPISGHTALYWYRQSLGQGLEFLIYFQGNSAPDKSGLPSDRFSAERTGGSVSTLTIQRTQQEDSAVYLCASSPMGGYSYEQYFGPGTRLTVT.

The chain employs TRBV29-1 and TRBJ2-3, with 9 bases that match TRBD2. V lost 6 bases, J lost 2 bases, and 3 bases stayed unmatched. The length of the CDR3 is 13 residues. Looked up from germline, CDR1 is SQVTM and CDR2 is ANQGSEA. CDR3 sequence reads: CSVSGRFTDTQYF. The CDR3 nucleotides read TGCAGCGTGAGCGGGAGGTTCACAGATACGCAGTATTTT.

The chain links TRBV20-1 to TRBJ2-5, with 8 bases identical to TRBD1. The CDR3 runs 15 residues. Trimming took 6 bases from V and 4 from J; bases not matched to a gene: 13. Germline V gene data show CDR1 as DFQATT and CDR2 as SNEGSKA (reference sequence). The CDR3 region is CSAHALRGQPETQYF. The CDR3 DNA sequence: TGCAGTGCGCACGCGCTCAGGGGGCAGCCAGAGACCCAGTACTTC.

This clonotype was counted only a few times. This chain links TRBV6-5 with TRBJ2-5, with TRBD2 matching over 11 bases. This CDR3 contains 16 residues. Unmatched junction bases numbered 4, after V lost 2 bases and J lost 2 bases. Germline CDR1 is MNHEY and CDR2 is SVGAGI. CDR3 residues: CASSYIVAGGQETQYF. CDR3 DNA: TGTGCCAGCAGTTACATCGTAGCGGGAGGGCAAGAGACCCAGTACTTC.

This clonotype appeared a few times. V and J are TRBV20-1 and TRBJ2-7; 7 bases are a match to TRBD2. The V gene end was trimmed by 6 bases and the J gene end by 4 bases; junction bases not matched to a gene: 9. In germline, CDR1 is DFQATT, CDR2 SNEGSKA (reference sequence). This CDR3 has 13 residues. CDR3 coding DNA: TGCAGTGCCCTCAGCGGGAATGCTTACGAGCAGTACTTC. Protein: CSALSGNAYEQYF.

This chain links TRBV9 with TRBJ2-3; 10 positions agree with TRBD2. V dropped 3 bases and J dropped 0; count of bases not matched to a gene: 4. There are 16 residues in the CDR3. Germline V gene lookup returns CDR1 SGDLS and CDR2 YYNGEE. CDR3 region: CASSEDSGRSTDTQYF. CDR3 in DNA: TGTGCCAGCAGCGAAGATAGCGGGAGGAGCACAGATACGCAGTATTTT.

The V and J genes are TRBV2 and TRBJ2-5; D not certain. V dropped 4 bases and J dropped 2 bases, with 8 bases sitting between them. Germline V lookup: CDR1 SNHLY, CDR2 FYNNEI. The CDR3 totals 13 residues. Written as DNA, the CDR3 is TGTGCCAGCAGTGCGAATCTACAAGAGACCCAGTACTTC. Protein product: CASSANLQETQYF.

The chain uses TRBV29-1 and TRBJ1-2, with TRBD1 as a possible D gene (5 bases). Trimming pared 6 bases from V and 6 bases from J, leaving 14 bases between. The germline CDR1 and CDR2 sequences are SQVTM and ANQGSEA. The CDR3 is made up of 12 amino acids. The CDR3 DNA follows: TGCAGCGTGACCGGGGGGGATCATGGCTACACCTTC. This sequence encodes CSVTGGDHGYTF.

V usage is TRBV5-1 and J usage is TRBJ2-1, with 9 nucleotides matching TRBD2. Germline V lookup: CDR1 SGHRS, CDR2 YFSETQ. This CDR3 has 15 residues. Trimming at V came to 0 bases and at J to 9 bases, leaving 7 bases not matched to a gene. In DNA, the CDR3 is TGCGCCAGCAGCTTGGGTAGCGGGAGTTCTGGTGAGCAGTTCTTC. Translating gives CASSLGSGSSGEQFF.

This clonotype appeared a few times. The chain has TRBV28 and TRBJ1-5; D remains unclear. The CDR3 is made up of 15 amino acids. V was pared by 6 bases and J by 4 bases, with 16 bases between. CDR1 and CDR2 (germline): MDHEN, SYDVKM. DNA of the CDR3: TGTGCCAGCAGACCAGCGGCGGGAGGAAATCAGCCCCAGCATTTT. Amino acid sequence: CASRPAAGGNQPQHF.

The J gene is TRBJ2-1, the V gene TRBV20-1; TRBD1 matches at 8 bases. CDR1 is DFQATT, CDR2 SNEGSKA, per germline (reference sequence). This CDR3 comprises 15 residues. The V and J ends lost 4 bases and 0 bases, in that order; junction bases with no gene match: 5. The CDR3 here is CSAIRTGSSYNEQFF. CDR3 DNA: TGCAGTGCTATACGGACAGGGAGCTCCTACAATGAGCAGTTCTTC.

This clonotype has a handful of counts. The J gene is TRBJ2-1, the V gene TRBV7-2; TRBD1 agrees at 7 bases. This CDR3 region has 14 residues. Looked up from germline, CDR1 is SGHTA and CDR2 is FQGNSA. The V and J ends lost 4 bases and 6 bases, in that order; junction bases with no gene match: 6. The CDR3 loop is CASSWGTASNEQFF. The CDR3 DNA is TGTGCCAGCAGCTGGGGGACAGCTTCCAATGAGCAGTTCTTC.

This clonotype was counted between two and nine times. This chain joins TRBV20-1 and TRBJ2-3; maybe TRBD1 (6 bases). Between the trimmed V and J ends, which lost 1 base and 2 bases, there was a span of 22 bases. The germline gives CDR1 DFQATT, CDR2 SNEGSKA (reference sequence). The CDR3 is 18 amino acids. CDR3 in amino acids: CSARANRRGIRTTDTQYF. The CDR3, as DNA: TGCAGTGCTAGAGCAAACAGAAGGGGGATACGGACCACAGATACGCAGTATTTT.

This clonotype was detected a few times. This chain links TRBV24-1 with TRBJ1-6, with 9 nucleotides matching TRBD1. V shed 8 bases and J 7 bases; nucleotides not matched to a gene: 5. This CDR3 contains 14 residues. Germline V gives CDR1 KGHDR, CDR2 SFDVKD. CDR3 amino acids: CATTRDRANSPLHF. The CDR3 nucleotides are TGTGCCACCACCAGGGACAGGGCGAATTCACCCCTCCACTTT.

This clonotype was counted many times. The rearrangement joins TRBV6-2 or TRBV6-3 to TRBJ2-3, with a weak D call TRBD2 (6 bases). Trimming took off 6 bases at V and 4 bases at J, with 20 bases between the two ends. Germline V lookup: CDR1 MNHEY, CDR2 SVGEGT. The CDR3 extends over 16 amino acids. This CDR3 is CASSTPHGGVSDTQYF. CDR3 coding DNA: TGTGCCAGCAGCACGCCCCACGGGGGTGTCTCAGATACGCAGTATTTT.

This clonotype was detected a few times. The chain joins TRBV5-1 to TRBJ1-1; 7 bases map to TRBD1. Germline loops: CDR1 SGHRS, CDR2 YFSETQ. The ends lost 3 bases at V and 4 bases at J; junction bases unmatched: 9. CDR3 length equals 15 residues. The CDR3 nucleotides are TGCGCCAGCAGCTCGAGACAGGGCGGAGGCACTGAAGCTTTCTTT. Translating gives CASSSRQGGGTEAFF.

This clonotype has a handful of counts. This chain connects TRBV20-1 to TRBJ2-4; D call uncertain. Trimming took 5 bases from V and 1 from J, leaving 15 bases between them. In germline, CDR1 is DFQATT, CDR2 SNEGSKA (reference sequence). The CDR3 sequence is 15 residues long. The CDR3, as DNA: TGCAGTGCTGTGAGTGGGAAAAGGGCCAAAAACATTCAGTACTTC. Residues: CSAVSGKRAKNIQYF.

This clonotype occurred a few times. The germline gene is not matched at one end of the junction; a read error may be the cause. This chain links TRBV18 with TRBJ2-5; 9 nucleotides match TRBD1. Germline CDR1 and CDR2: KGHSH and LQKENI. The CDR3 extends over 12 amino acids. For the CDR3, the DNA is TGTGCCAGCTCACCGAACCGGGACAGGGCGCACTTC. It yields the protein CASSPNRDRAHF.

The gene calls are TRBV6-5 and TRBJ2-3, with TRBD1 identical over 10 bases. The germline gives CDR1 MNHEY, CDR2 SVGAGI. V was pared by 0 bases and J by 3 bases, with 3 bases of the junction left unmatched. The CDR3 loop spans 16 amino acids. The CDR3 loop is CASSYSWDRGTDTQYF. CDR3 coding DNA: TGTGCCAGCAGTTACTCGTGGGACAGGGGAACAGATACGCAGTATTTT.

The rearrangement joins TRBV6-1 to TRBJ2-3; D gene uncertain. The CDR3 runs to 15 residues. Per the germline V gene, CDR1 is MNHNS and CDR2 is SASEGT. V gave up 0 bases and J gave up 0 bases, with 7 bases separating them. The CDR3 here is CASSEAGQSTDTQYF. DNA for the CDR3: TGTGCCAGCAGTGAAGCCGGGCAAAGCACAGATACGCAGTATTTT.

The rearrangement links TRBV7-8 to TRBJ1-1, with 11 bases fitting TRBD1. CDR3 size: 16 residues. V shed 5 bases, J shed 5 bases, and the junction held 10 bases outside the gene matches. From germline, CDR1 is SGHVS and CDR2 FQNEAQ. The CDR3 sequence: CASSPRGTGGSTEAFF. The CDR3 bases are TGTGCCAGCAGCCCTAGGGGGACAGGGGGTAGTACTGAAGCTTTCTTT. Full variable domain (rest looked up from reference TRBV7-8 and TRBJ1-1): GAGVSQSPRYKVAKRGQDVALRCDPISGHVSLFWYQQALGQGPEFLTYFQNEAQLDKSGLPSDRFFAERPEGSVSTLKIQRTQQEDSAVYLCASSPRGTGGSTEAFFGQGTRLTVV.